This T cell receptor beta chain was recorded in a study of blood T cells in healthy people across ages. This CDR3 contains 15 residues. Trimming removed 5 bases at V and 0 bases at J, with 13 bases between. Through a sample-barcoded 5' primer and a J-beta primer mix, a second PCR was run for about 6 to 11 cycles. At least 3 million CDR3-containing paired-end reads were obtained per sample. MiXCR was run by TCRdb on the 5' RACE reads, yielding one entry per CDR3 protein. Of 1.4 million or so distinct CDR3 sequences in the sample, about 42% were seen once. Of note for this clonotype: Its antigen is currently unknown.

The study, taken as a whole, reports: From one million sequenced T cells, diversity estimates were lower bounds.

This receptor was obtained from a woman younger than 30 in good health. What was sequenced was blood. The rearrangement links TRBV12-3 or TRBV12-4 to TRBJ1-2; no reliable D call. The DNA for the CDR3 is TGTGCCAGCAGTCCGTTGGGTCAGACTAACTATGGCTACACCTTC. This codes for CASSPLGQTNYGYTF.